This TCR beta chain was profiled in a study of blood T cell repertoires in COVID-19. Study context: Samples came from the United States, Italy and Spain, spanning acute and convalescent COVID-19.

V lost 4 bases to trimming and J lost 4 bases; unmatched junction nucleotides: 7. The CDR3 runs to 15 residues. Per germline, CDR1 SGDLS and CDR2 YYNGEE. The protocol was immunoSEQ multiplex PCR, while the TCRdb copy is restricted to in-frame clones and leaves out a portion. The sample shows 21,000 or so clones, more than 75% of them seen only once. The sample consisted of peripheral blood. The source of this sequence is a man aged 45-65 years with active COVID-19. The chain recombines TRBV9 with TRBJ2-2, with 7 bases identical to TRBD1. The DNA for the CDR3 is TGTGCCAGCAGCCCGACAGGGTCGGGCACCGGGGAGCTGTTTTTT. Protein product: CASSPTGSGTGELFF.